This is a list of T cell receptor beta chains from one sample in a study of cytomegalovirus exposure and HLA in healthy donors. Here immunoSEQ multiplex PCR was the method, and the copy in TCRdb shows in-frame clones only, minus some. The table for this sample gives around 25,000 clones. The specimen sequenced was PBMCs. All receptors derive from a male donor in good health and CMV-seropositive. The CDR3 runs from the conserved cysteine through the conserved F or W. D genes are given only for firm matches.

D	V	length	J	DNA	CDR3
TRBD1	TRBV19	15	TRBJ2-7	TGTGCCAGTAGTATCTTGGGACAGGGGAGTTACGAGCAGTACTTC	CASSILGQGSYEQYF
-	TRBV7-8	16	TRBJ1-3	TGTGCCAGCAGCCCGCGCAGCAGGGGAGAAGGAAACACCATATATTTT	CASSPRSRGEGNTIYF
TRBD1	TRBV15	15	TRBJ1-1	TGTGCCACCAGCAGAACACAGGGGGTTAGGACTGAAGCTTTCTTT	CATSRTQGVRTEAFF
TRBD1	TRBV4-2	16	TRBJ2-3	TGTGCCAGCAGCCAAGACGGGACAGGGGGTCATGAAGCGCAGTATTTT	CASSQDGTGGHEAQYF
-	TRBV5-1	16	TRBJ2-2	TGCGCCAGCAGCTTGGATGCAGGGGCGAACACCGGGGAGCTGTTTTTT	CASSLDAGANTGELFF
-	TRBV5-6	16	TRBJ2-3	TGTGCCAGCAGCTTTATGGGGGGGCAGGGCACAGATACGCAGTATTTT	CASSFMGGQGTDTQYF
TRBD2	TRBV7-9	17	TRBJ2-5	TGTGCCAGCAGTTACTCCTGGGGGGGACCGAACCAAGAGACCCAGTACTTC	CASSYSWGGPNQETQYF
TRBD2	TRBV28	15	TRBJ2-7	TGTGCCAGCAGCACCGGGACTAGCGGGAGATACGAGCAGTACTTC	CASSTGTSGRYEQYF
TRBD1	TRBV6-5	13	TRBJ1-2	TGTGCCAGCAGTTACTCGACAGGGCATGGCTACACCTTC	CASSYSTGHGYTF
-	TRBV2	13	TRBJ2-7	TGTGCCAGCAGTCGGTCCCAAACCTACGAGCAGTACTTC	CASSRSQTYEQYF
-	TRBV14	15	TRBJ1-2	TGTGCCAGCAGCCAAGATACGGGGGGACTATATGGCTACACCTTC	CASSQDTGGLYGYTF
-	TRBV7-3	13	TRBJ1-1	TGTGCCAGCAGCACTACTTCGGGAACTGAAGCTTTCTTT	CASSTTSGTEAFF
-	TRBV20-1	10	TRBJ2-1	TGCAGTGCTAGACTATGGGAGCAGTTCTTC	CSARLWEQFF
TRBD2	TRBV15	14	TRBJ2-3	TGTGCCACCAGCGGTAGCGGGGGGGCAGATACGCAGTATTTT	CATSGSGGADTQYF
-	TRBV7-9	14	TRBJ1-1	TGTGCCAGCAGCTTATTGGGGGGGGACACTGAAGCTTTCTTT	CASSLLGGDTEAFF
TRBD1	TRBV4-3	16	TRBJ2-7	TGCGCCAGCAGCCAAGATGAGGGGAAAGGGGGCCACGAGCAGTACTTC	CASSQDEGKGGHEQYF
-	TRBV28	14	TRBJ1-1	TGTGCCAGCAGTGCCCATTCTGGTCAGCGGGCCGTTTTCTTT	CASSAHSGQRAVFF
-	TRBV7-2	14	TRBJ2-7	TGTGCCAGCAGCTTAGCGGGCCTAGCTAACGAGCAGTACTTC	CASSLAGLANEQYF
-	TRBV6-1	14	TRBJ1-1	TGTGCCAGCAGTGAACGCAGGGTGTCGGCTGAAGCTTTCTTT	CASSERRVSAEAFF
TRBD1	TRBV19	15	TRBJ1-1	TGTGCCAGTAGTAACCGGGACAGGGGAGGCACTGAAGCTTTCTTT	CASSNRDRGGTEAFF
-	TRBV30	15	TRBJ1-3	TGTGCCTGGAGTGTACAGGGTATCTCTGGAAACACCATATATTTT	CAWSVQGISGNTIYF
TRBD2	TRBV6-5	14	TRBJ2-1	TGTGCCAGCACGGGGGGGCCAGGGTACAATGAGCAGTTCTTC	CASTGGPGYNEQFF
TRBD1	TRBV5-1	16	TRBJ1-2	TGCGCCAGCAGCTTTCAGGGACAGGCCACTAACTATGGCTACACCTTC	CASSFQGQATNYGYTF
-	TRBV27	14	TRBJ1-2	TGTGCCAGCACTTCAGGGGCCGCCGGCTATGGCTACACCTTC	CASTSGAAGYGYTF
TRBD2	TRBV6-1	15	TRBJ2-1	TGTGCCAGCAGTGAAATCGGGAGGTACTACAATGAGCAGTTCTTC	CASSEIGRYYNEQFF
-	TRBV10-3	11	TRBJ1-1	TGTGCCATCGCCGCCCAGGGTGAAGCTTTCTTT	CAIAAQGEAFF
-	TRBV7-6	14	TRBJ1-1	TGTGCCAGCAGCCCCCGGGGAACGAACACTGAAGCTTTCTTT	CASSPRGTNTEAFF
-	TRBV29-1	13	TRBJ2-7	TGCAGCGTCGTCTCTCCGAGAGCCTACGAGCAGTACTTC	CSVVSPRAYEQYF
-	TRBV19	13	TRBJ1-5	TGTGCCAGTAGCTTTTCCAGCAATCAGCCCCAGCATTTT	CASSFSSNQPQHF
-	TRBV6-4	16	TRBJ1-6	TGTGCCAGAAAGACGGGGGGGAGTCCCTATAATTCACCCCTACACTTT	CARKTGGSPYNSPLHF